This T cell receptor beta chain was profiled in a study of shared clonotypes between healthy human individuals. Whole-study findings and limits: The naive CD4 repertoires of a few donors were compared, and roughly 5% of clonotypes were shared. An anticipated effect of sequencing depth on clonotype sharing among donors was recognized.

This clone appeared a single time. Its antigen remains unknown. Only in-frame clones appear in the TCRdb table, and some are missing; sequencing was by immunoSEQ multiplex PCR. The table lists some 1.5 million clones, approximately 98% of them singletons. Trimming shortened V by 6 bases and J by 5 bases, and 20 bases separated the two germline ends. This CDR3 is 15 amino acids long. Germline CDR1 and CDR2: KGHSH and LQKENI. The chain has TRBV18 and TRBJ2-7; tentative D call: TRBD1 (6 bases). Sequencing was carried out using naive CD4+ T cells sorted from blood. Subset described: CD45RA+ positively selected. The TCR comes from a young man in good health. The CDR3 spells CASSPWRQGNDEQYF. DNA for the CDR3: TGTGCCAGCTCCCCATGGAGGCAGGGGAACGACGAGCAGTACTTC. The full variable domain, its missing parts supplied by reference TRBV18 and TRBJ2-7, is NAGVMQNPRHLVRRRGQEARLRCSPMKGHSHVYWYRQLPEEGLKFMVYLQKENIIDESGMPKERFSAEFPKEGPSILRIQQVVRGDSAAYFCASSPWRQGNDEQYFGPGTRLTVT.